A selection of T cell receptor beta chains follows, all from one sample in a study of T cells after yellow fever vaccination. Each CDR3 protein gets one entry after TCRdb re-called the 5' RACE reads with MiXCR. The table records approximately 550,000 distinct CDR3 sequences, about a fifth of them present only once. This specimen consisted of PBMCs, obtained 15 days after the yellow fever booster vaccination. The receptors here all came from a man aged 25 to 45 who received the YFV17D yellow fever vaccine. CDR3s include the opening cysteine and the closing phenylalanine or tryptophan. The order of the fields is V gene, clone size, CDR3 protein. A row's size may be missing; if present it is once, few, many or a size class.

V: TRBV2
size: few
CDR3: CASSVGQMNQETQYF

V: TRBV20-1
size: few
CDR3: CSAMRQPRVGTEAFF

V: TRBV20-1
size: NA
CDR3: CSSRVNGDTEAFF

V: TRBV29-1
size: few
CDR3: CSVDLGLGIGTTGELFF

V: TRBV6-1
size: NA
CDR3: CASNARGLAGSRLAQYF

V: TRBV20-1
size: few
CDR3: CSASAGNYRDEQYF

V: TRBV24-1
size: NA
CDR3: CATSDPSGTNGELFF

V: TRBV7-6
size: few
CDR3: CASSQTSGSGNTQYF

V: TRBV10-3
size: once
CDR3: CAISGTSGVGETQYF

V: TRBV6-1
size: few
CDR3: CASMSGAGESYEQFF

V: TRBV20-1
size: few
CDR3: CSARGRGSYNEQFF

V: TRBV9
size: few
CDR3: CASSVGRLLSTDTQYF

V: TRBV12-3/TRBV12-4
size: NA
CDR3: CASSLQGKTEAFF

V: TRBV5-1
size: NA
CDR3: CASSPSGRARTGELFF

V: TRBV12-3/TRBV12-4
size: few
CDR3: CASSHSWSGRAPYEQYF

V: TRBV10-3
size: few
CDR3: CAISLRENTGELFF

V: TRBV28
size: few
CDR3: CASSPPARVSGNTIYF

V: TRBV28
size: NA
CDR3: CASSLGYYRTGDTQYF

V: TRBV11-3
size: few
CDR3: CASSLGGDVGNEQFF

V: TRBV29-1
size: NA
CDR3: CSVVRGDRGTYGYTF

V: TRBV9
size: few
CDR3: CASNRAGADTQYF

V: TRBV7-2
size: NA
CDR3: CASRIPLNSPLHF

V: TRBV12-3/TRBV12-4
size: NA
CDR3: CAFCFNNVWTDISPTQYF

V: TRBV29-1
size: NA
CDR3: CSVEAQQDTQYF